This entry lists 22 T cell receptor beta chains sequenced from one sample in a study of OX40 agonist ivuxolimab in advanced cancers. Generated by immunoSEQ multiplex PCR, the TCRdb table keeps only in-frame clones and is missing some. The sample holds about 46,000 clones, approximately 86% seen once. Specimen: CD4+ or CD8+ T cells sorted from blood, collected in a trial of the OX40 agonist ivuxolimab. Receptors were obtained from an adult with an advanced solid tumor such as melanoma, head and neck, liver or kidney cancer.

In DNA form, the CDR3 reads TGTGCCAGCAGTGAATATAGCGGGAGGGCCTACGAGCAGTACTTC. Its protein product is CASSEYSGRAYEQYF. The V call is TRBV25-1, the J call TRBJ2-7; 11 bases match TRBD2. The V gene end was trimmed by 0 bases and the J gene end by 2 bases; junction bases not matched to a gene: 0. The CDR3 length is 15 residues. Per germline, CDR1 MGHDK and CDR2 SYGVNS.

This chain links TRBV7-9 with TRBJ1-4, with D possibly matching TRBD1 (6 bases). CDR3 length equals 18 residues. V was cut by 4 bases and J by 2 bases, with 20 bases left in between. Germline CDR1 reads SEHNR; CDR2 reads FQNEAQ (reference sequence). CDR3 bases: TGTGCCAGCAGCTCGAACAGGGAATGGGAGCAGACTAATGAAAAACTGTTTTTT. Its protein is CASSSNREWEQTNEKLFF.

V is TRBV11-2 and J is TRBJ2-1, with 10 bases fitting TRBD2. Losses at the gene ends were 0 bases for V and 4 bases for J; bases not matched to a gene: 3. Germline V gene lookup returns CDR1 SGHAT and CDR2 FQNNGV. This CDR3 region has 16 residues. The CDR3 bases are TGTGCCAGCAGCTTAGAGTTAGCGGGGGGATACAATGAGCAGTTCTTC. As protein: CASSLELAGGYNEQFF.

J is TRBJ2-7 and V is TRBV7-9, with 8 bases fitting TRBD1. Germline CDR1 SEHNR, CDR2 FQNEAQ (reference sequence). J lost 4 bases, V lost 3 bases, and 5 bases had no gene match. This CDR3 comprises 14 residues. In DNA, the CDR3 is TGTGCCAGCAGCTTGCCAGGACAGGGATACGAGCAGTACTTC. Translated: CASSLPGQGYEQYF.

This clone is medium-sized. CDR3 bases: TGTGCCAGCAGTATACAGGCGGGATATGGCTACACCTTC. Translation: CASSIQAGYGYTF. The chain has TRBV2 and TRBJ1-2, with D possibly being TRBD1 (5 bases). CDR1 is SNHLY, CDR2 FYNNEI, per germline. V gave up 5 bases and J gave up 5 bases, with 12 bases separating them. The CDR3 spans 13 residues.

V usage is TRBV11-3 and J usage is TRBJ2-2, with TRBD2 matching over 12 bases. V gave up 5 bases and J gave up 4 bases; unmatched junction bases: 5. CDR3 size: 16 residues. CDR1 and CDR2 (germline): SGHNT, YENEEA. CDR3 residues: CASSPGTSGSTGELFF. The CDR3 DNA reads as TGTGCCAGCAGCCCGGGGACTAGCGGGTCCACCGGGGAGCTGTTTTTT.

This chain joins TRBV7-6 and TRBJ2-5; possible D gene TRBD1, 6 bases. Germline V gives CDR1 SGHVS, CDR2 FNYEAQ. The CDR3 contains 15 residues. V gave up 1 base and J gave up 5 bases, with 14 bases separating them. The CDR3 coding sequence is TGTGCCAGCAGCTTAGAAATTGGGGGCGGGGAGACCCAGTACTTC. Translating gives CASSLEIGGGETQYF.

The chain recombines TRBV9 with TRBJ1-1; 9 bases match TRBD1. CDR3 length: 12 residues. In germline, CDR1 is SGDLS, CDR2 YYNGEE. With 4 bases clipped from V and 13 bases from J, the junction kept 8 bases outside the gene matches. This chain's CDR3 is CASSPRDRDIFF. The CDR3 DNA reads TGTGCCAGCAGCCCCCGGGACAGGGATATTTTCTTT. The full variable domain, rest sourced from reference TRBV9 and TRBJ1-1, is DSGVTQTPKHLITATGQRVTLRCSPRSGDLSVYWYQQSLDQGLQFLIQYYNGEERAKGNILERFSAQQFPDLHSELNLSSLELGDSALYFCASSPRDRDIFFGQGTRLTVV.

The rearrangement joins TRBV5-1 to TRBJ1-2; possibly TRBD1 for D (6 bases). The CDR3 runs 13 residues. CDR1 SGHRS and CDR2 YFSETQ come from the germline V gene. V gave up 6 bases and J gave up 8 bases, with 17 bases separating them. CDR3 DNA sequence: TGCGCCAGCAAATTCGAGGGGGGTTTCGGCTACACCTTC. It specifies CASKFEGGFGYTF.

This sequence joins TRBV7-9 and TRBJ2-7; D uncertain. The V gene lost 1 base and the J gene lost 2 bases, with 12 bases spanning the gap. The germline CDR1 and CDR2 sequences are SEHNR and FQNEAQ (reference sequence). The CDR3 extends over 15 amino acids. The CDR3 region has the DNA TGTGCCAGCAGCTTAGGAGATGGTGGGGCCTACGAGCAGTACTTC. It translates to CASSLGDGGAYEQYF.

The CDR3 here is CASSDGAYGYTF. The CDR3 nucleotides are TGTGCCAGCAGTGATGGCGCGTATGGCTACACCTTC. The rearrangement links TRBV25-1 to TRBJ1-2, with unresolved D. CDR3 length: 12 residues. Germline CDR1 is MGHDK and CDR2 is SYGVNS. Deletions cut 3 bases from V and 5 bases from J, with 7 bases between.

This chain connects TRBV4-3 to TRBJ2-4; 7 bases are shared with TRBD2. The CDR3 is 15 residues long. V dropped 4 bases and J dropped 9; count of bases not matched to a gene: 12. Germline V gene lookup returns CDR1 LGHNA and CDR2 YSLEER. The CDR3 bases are TGCGCCAGCAGCCCCCTTGGGGAGGGTAGGGTCATTCAGTACTTC. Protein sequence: CASSPLGEGRVIQYF.

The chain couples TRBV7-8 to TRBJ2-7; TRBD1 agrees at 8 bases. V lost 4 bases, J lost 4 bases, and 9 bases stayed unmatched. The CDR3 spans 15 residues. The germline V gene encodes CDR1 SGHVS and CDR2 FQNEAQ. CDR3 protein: CASSSPAGGGYEQYF. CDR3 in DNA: TGTGCCAGCAGCTCGCCCGCAGGGGGCGGTTACGAGCAGTACTTC.

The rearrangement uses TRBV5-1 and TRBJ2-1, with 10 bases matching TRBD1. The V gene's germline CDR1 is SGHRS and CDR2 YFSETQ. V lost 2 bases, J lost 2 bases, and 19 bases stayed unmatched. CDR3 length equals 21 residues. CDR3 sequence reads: CASSFRGTGDLVGTAYNEQFF. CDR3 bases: TGCGCCAGCAGCTTCAGGGGGACAGGGGACTTGGTGGGAACAGCCTACAATGAGCAGTTCTTC.

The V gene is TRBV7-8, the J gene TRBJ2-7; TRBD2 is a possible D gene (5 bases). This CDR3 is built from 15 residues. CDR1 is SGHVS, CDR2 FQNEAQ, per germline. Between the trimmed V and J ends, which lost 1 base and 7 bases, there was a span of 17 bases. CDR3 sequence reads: CASSLGWETLKEQYF. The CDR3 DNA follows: TGTGCCAGCAGCTTAGGTTGGGAGACTCTGAAAGAGCAGTACTTC.

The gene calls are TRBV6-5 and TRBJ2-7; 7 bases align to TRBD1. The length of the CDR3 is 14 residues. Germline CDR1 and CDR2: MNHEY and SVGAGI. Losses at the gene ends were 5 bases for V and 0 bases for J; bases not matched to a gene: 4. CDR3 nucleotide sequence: TGTGCCAGCAGTGAAGGGGACAGCTCCTACGAGCAGTACTTC. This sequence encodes CASSEGDSSYEQYF.

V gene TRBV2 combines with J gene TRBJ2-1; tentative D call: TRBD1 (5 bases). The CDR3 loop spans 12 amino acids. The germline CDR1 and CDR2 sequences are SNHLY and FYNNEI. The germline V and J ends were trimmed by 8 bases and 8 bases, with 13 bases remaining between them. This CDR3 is CASGAPFDEQFF. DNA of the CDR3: TGTGCCAGCGGGGCGCCCTTTGATGAGCAGTTCTTC.

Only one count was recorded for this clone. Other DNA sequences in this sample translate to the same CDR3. The CDR3 DNA reads TGTGCCAGCAGTTACTATACGGGTGAGCAGTTCTTC. Translation: CASSYYTGEQFF. The V gene is TRBV6-5, the J gene TRBJ2-1, with no clear D. Looked up from germline, CDR1 is MNHEY and CDR2 is SVGAGI. The CDR3 consists of 12 residues. The V and J ends lost 1 base and 9 bases respectively, with 7 bases between them.

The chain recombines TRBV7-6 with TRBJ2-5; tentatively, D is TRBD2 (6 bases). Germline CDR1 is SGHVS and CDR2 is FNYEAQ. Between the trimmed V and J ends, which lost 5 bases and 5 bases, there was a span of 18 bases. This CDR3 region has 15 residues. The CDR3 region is CASSATGLKGETQYF. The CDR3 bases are TGTGCCAGCAGCGCTACGGGACTTAAAGGGGAGACCCAGTACTTC. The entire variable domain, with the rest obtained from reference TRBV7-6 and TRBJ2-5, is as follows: GAGVSQSPRYKVTKRGQDVALRCDPISGHVSLYWYRQALGQGPEFLTYFNYEAQQDKSGLPNDRFSAERPEGSISTLTIQRTEQRDSAMYRCASSATGLKGETQYFGPGTRLLVL.

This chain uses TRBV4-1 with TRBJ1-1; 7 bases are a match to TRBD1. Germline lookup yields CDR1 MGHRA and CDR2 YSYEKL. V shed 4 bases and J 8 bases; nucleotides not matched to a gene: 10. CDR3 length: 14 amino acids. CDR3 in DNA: TGCGCCAGCAGCCGATTTACAGGGGCGCGGGAAGCTTTCTTT. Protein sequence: CASSRFTGAREAFF.

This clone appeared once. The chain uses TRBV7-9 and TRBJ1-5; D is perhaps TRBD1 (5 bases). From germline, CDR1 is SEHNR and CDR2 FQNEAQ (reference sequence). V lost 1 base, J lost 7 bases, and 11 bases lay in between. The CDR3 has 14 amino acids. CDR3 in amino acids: CASSLEAGSQPQHF. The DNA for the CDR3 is TGTGCCAGCAGCTTAGAGGCAGGGTCCCAGCCCCAGCATTTT.

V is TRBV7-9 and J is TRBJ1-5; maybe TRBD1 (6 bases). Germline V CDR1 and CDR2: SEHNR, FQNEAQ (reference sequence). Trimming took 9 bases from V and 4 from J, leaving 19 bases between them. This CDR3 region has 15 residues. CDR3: CASSDGAGVNQPQHF. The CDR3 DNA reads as TGTGCCAGTTCGGACGGGGCAGGGGTAAATCAGCCCCAGCATTTT.